These T cell receptor beta chains were read from a single sample in a study of a mutant IDH1 vaccine in newly diagnosed glioma. Measured with immunoSEQ multiplex PCR; TCRdb has only the in-frame clones, and not every one. The sample records about 92,000 clones, roughly 75% being singletons. The starting material was PBMCs, obtained from a glioma patient treated with radiotherapy, temozolomide or both. The source is a man aged 35-49 years with glioma. Each CDR3 is given without its conserved first and last residue. Size values are once, few and many counts, or a class for expanded clones, and some rows have none.

abundance: -; v_gene: TRBV9; j_gene: TRBJ2-7; CDR3aa: ASSPRTVSSEQY
abundance: few; v_gene: TRBV7-7; j_gene: TRBJ1-1; CDR3aa: ASSLSQNTEAF
abundance: once; v_gene: TRBV7-2; j_gene: TRBJ1-2; CDR3aa: ASSLRGGIGYT
abundance: -; v_gene: TRBV29-1; j_gene: TRBJ2-2; CDR3aa: SVAPGTGAAGELF
abundance: -; v_gene: TRBV5-1; j_gene: TRBJ1-2; CDR3aa: ASSLAGSDYGYT
abundance: -; v_gene: TRBV2; j_gene: TRBJ2-7; CDR3aa: ASTPRLRGDFSYEQY
abundance: -; v_gene: TRBV7-6; j_gene: TRBJ2-3; CDR3aa: ASSQGGDTQY
abundance: -; v_gene: TRBV5-1; j_gene: TRBJ2-1; CDR3aa: ASSLGGQSYNEQF
abundance: once; v_gene: TRBV4-3; j_gene: TRBJ2-1; CDR3aa: ASSQGRAGQGSGSSYNEQF
abundance: -; v_gene: TRBV7-9; j_gene: TRBJ1-2; CDR3aa: ASRNELGTGNT
abundance: -; v_gene: TRBV19; j_gene: TRBJ2-1; CDR3aa: ASSVVAQNEQF
abundance: -; v_gene: TRBV7-6; j_gene: TRBJ2-1; CDR3aa: ASASGTGPNWFYNEQF
abundance: -; v_gene: TRBV21-1; j_gene: TRBJ2-3; CDR3aa: ASSKARTITDTQY
abundance: -; v_gene: TRBV7-8; j_gene: TRBJ2-7; CDR3aa: ASSLVSDRGHLD
abundance: few; v_gene: TRBV7-2; j_gene: TRBJ2-3; CDR3aa: ASSLEGRGTDTQY
abundance: -; v_gene: TRBV6-1; j_gene: TRBJ1-2; CDR3aa: ASSDTVGGYT
abundance: -; v_gene: TRBV5-4; j_gene: TRBJ1-1; CDR3aa: ASEEGGSMNTEAF
abundance: -; v_gene: TRBV6-5; j_gene: TRBJ1-4; CDR3aa: ASSRTGRDEKLF
abundance: -; v_gene: TRBV11-2; j_gene: TRBJ2-1; CDR3aa: ASSPPSAAIAVEQF
abundance: -; v_gene: TRBV7-2; j_gene: TRBJ2-7; CDR3aa: ASSLRTAFDEQY
abundance: few; v_gene: TRBV27; j_gene: TRBJ2-7; CDR3aa: ASSLGLDSYEQY
abundance: -; v_gene: TRBV6-5; j_gene: TRBJ1-4; CDR3aa: ASTFAGATNEKLF
abundance: -; v_gene: TRBV28; j_gene: TRBJ1-1; CDR3aa: ASSLFRFEAF
abundance: -; v_gene: TRBV28; j_gene: TRBJ1-2; CDR3aa: ASSLQGYGYT
abundance: -; v_gene: TRBV18; j_gene: TRBJ2-7; CDR3aa: ASSPQYKVNRYEQY
abundance: few; v_gene: TRBV30; j_gene: TRBJ1-1; CDR3aa: AWSTTGGKAF
abundance: few; v_gene: TRBV29-1; j_gene: TRBJ2-2; CDR3aa: SAFQDTGELF
abundance: -; v_gene: TRBV6-5; j_gene: TRBJ2-2; CDR3aa: ASSLNPNTGELF
abundance: -; v_gene: TRBV5-4; j_gene: TRBJ2-3; CDR3aa: ASSLDLAGDPNTQY
abundance: -; v_gene: TRBV7-9; j_gene: TRBJ2-3; CDR3aa: ASSYPRGTSTDTQY
abundance: few; v_gene: TRBV11-2; j_gene: TRBJ1-1; CDR3aa: ASSLMQSNTEAF